Following are 23 T cell receptor beta chains from one sample sequenced in a study of blood T cell repertoires in COVID-19 (TCRdb year 2020). To prepare the library, the immunoSEQ multiplex PCR assay was applied. TCRdb re-hosts the immuneACCESS table, in-frame sequences only. Its copies lack some clones; in the studies checked, an unresolved V gene accounts for under half of them, and the cause for the rest is not known. This sample gives about 270,000 clones in total; nearly 90% of them show up just once. The biggest ten clones account for less than 2% of the sample. Sequenced material: PBMCs or T cells enriched from blood (not recorded which). The receptors come from a woman aged 55-69 years who had recovered from COVID-19.

Turning to this clone: A read error may account for a junction end that differs from germline. This sequence joins TRBV12-3 or TRBV12-4 and TRBJ1-2; no clear D gene. The CDR3 is 10 residues long. CDR3 sequence: CASSFDKPFF. The CDR3 DNA follows: TGTGCCAGCAGTTTTGACAAGCCCTTCTTC.

This chain joins TRBV27 and TRBJ1-5, with 9 bases that match TRBD1. The germline CDR1 and CDR2 sequences are MNHEY and SMNVEV (reference sequence). J lost 6 bases, V lost 3 bases, and 6 bases had no gene match. The CDR3 is 15 residues long. DNA of the CDR3: TGTGCCAGCAGTTTTGGGGACAGGGTTGGTCAGCCCCAGCATTTT. Its protein product is CASSFGDRVGQPQHF.

This clone was detected a few times. This chain connects TRBV9 to TRBJ2-7; the D gene is possibly TRBD1 (6 bases). V shed 0 bases and J shed 7 bases, with 11 bases lying between them. The CDR3 loop spans 13 amino acids. The germline V gene encodes CDR1 SGDLS and CDR2 YYNGEE. The CDR3: CASSVAGRGEQYF. DNA for the CDR3: TGTGCCAGCAGCGTAGCTGGCAGGGGTGAGCAGTACTTC.

The chain links TRBV27 to TRBJ1-1; D call uncertain. Germline lookup yields CDR1 MNHEY and CDR2 SMNVEV (reference sequence). Trimming cost V 6 bases and J 2 bases, with 10 bases left between them. The CDR3 has 13 amino acids. CDR3 in amino acids: CASRVQVNTEAFF. The CDR3 DNA reads as TGTGCCAGCAGGGTCCAGGTAAACACTGAAGCTTTCTTT.

V gene TRBV21-1 combines with J gene TRBJ1-1; the D call in the table, TRBD1, was not verified against the DNA. TRBV21-1 is designated a pseudogene. The CDR3 is made up of 18 amino acids. CDR3 region: CASSNFLGPLTGNTEAFF. CDR3 nucleotides: TGTGCCAGCAGCAACTTCTTGGGGCCCCTGACGGGGAACACTGAAGCTTTCTTT.

This rearrangement joins TRBV6-5 to TRBJ1-4, with 10 bases aligning to TRBD1. The CDR3 is made up of 15 amino acids. Germline loops: CDR1 MNHEY, CDR2 SVGAGI. V shed 6 bases and J 11 bases; nucleotides not matched to a gene: 12. The DNA for the CDR3 is TGTGCCAGCAGCGGTCGGTGGACAGGGGGGAACAAACTGTTTTTT. Translation: CASSGRWTGGNKLFF.

The gene calls are TRBV11-2 and TRBJ2-2; possibly TRBD2 for D (5 bases). V dropped 4 bases and J dropped 4 bases, with 10 bases sitting between them. The length of the CDR3 is 14 residues. The germline gives CDR1 SGHAT, CDR2 FQNNGV. CDR3 sequence (DNA): TGTGCCAGCAGCTCCGGACTTATCACCGGGGAGCTGTTTTTT. This translates into CASSSGLITGELFF.

The chain recombines TRBV30 with TRBJ1-6, with 10 bases aligning to TRBD1. Per germline, CDR1 GTSNPN and CDR2 SVGIG (reference sequence). The CDR3 length is 16 residues. With 0 bases clipped from V and 10 bases from J, the junction kept 9 bases outside the gene matches. CDR3 amino acids: CAWSVWTGGYRSPLHF. CDR3 DNA sequence: TGTGCCTGGAGTGTATGGACAGGGGGTTATAGATCACCCCTCCACTTT.

The CDR3 protein is CASSPRDRESGNTIYF. CDR3 coding DNA: TGTGCCAGCAGCCCCCGCGACAGGGAGTCTGGAAACACCATATATTTT. V usage is TRBV7-9 and J usage is TRBJ1-3, with 7 bases that match TRBD1. Germline CDR1 SEHNR, CDR2 FQNEAQ (reference sequence). Germline trimming cut 5 bases from V and 1 base from J; bases unmatched to any gene: 8. The CDR3 is 16 residues long.

This clone was found once. The chain joins TRBV11-3 to TRBJ1-3; a possible D gene is TRBD1 (6 bases). Trimming stripped 5 bases from V and 0 bases from J, with 14 bases between. Germline values: CDR1 SGHNT, CDR2 YENEEA. The CDR3 is 16 residues long. CDR3: CASSPPGHFSGNTIYF. The CDR3 DNA is TGTGCCAGCAGCCCCCCGGGACACTTCTCTGGAAACACCATATATTTT.

The V call is TRBV28, the J call TRBJ2-7, with TRBD1 identical over 8 bases. After removal of 10 bases from V and 2 bases from J, the junction contained 4 bases not matched to a gene. Germline values: CDR1 MDHEN, CDR2 SYDVKM. CDR3 length: 12 amino acids. The CDR3 reads CATGTGTYEQYF. The CDR3 bases are TGTGCCACCGGGACAGGCACCTACGAGCAGTACTTC.

The chain has TRBV7-9 and TRBJ2-7; possible D gene TRBD1, 6 bases. CDR3 length equals 14 residues. CDR1 and CDR2 (germline): SEHNR, FQNEAQ (reference sequence). V shed 1 base and J shed 4 bases, with 11 bases lying between them. The CDR3 nucleotides read TGTGCCAGCAGCTTAGGGGGGCGACAGTACGAGCAGTACTTC. Translation: CASSLGGRQYEQYF. Full variable domain (remainder filled in from reference TRBV7-9 and TRBJ2-7): DTGVSQNPRHKITKRGQNVTFRCDPISEHNRLYWYRQTLGQGPEFLTYFQNEAQLEKSRLLSDRFSAERPKGSFSTLEIQRTEQGDSAMYLCASSLGGRQYEQYFGPGTRLTVT.

The gene calls are TRBV15 and TRBJ2-7; D not certain. Looked up from germline, CDR1 is LNHNV and CDR2 is YYDKDF (reference sequence). Between the trimmed V and J ends, which lost 4 bases and 5 bases, there was a span of 15 bases. This CDR3 spans 14 amino acids. The CDR3 bases are TGTGCCACCAGCACCTATAATAGCAACGACGAGCAGTACTTC. Protein product: CATSTYNSNDEQYF. The full variable domain, rest sourced from reference TRBV15 and TRBJ2-7, is DAMVIQNPRYQVTQFGKPVTLSCSQTLNHNVMYWYQQKSSQAPKLLFHYYDKDFNNEADTPDNFQSRRPNTSFCFLDIRSPGLGDTAMYLCATSTYNSNDEQYFGPGTRLTVT.

J is TRBJ2-1 and V is TRBV19, with 10 nucleotides matching TRBD1. CDR3 size: 13 residues. Per germline, CDR1 LNHDA and CDR2 SQIVND (reference sequence). V dropped 9 bases and J dropped 7; count of bases not matched to a gene: 6. CDR3 sequence reads: CASRDRGLNEQFF. CDR3 DNA: TGTGCCAGCCGGGACAGGGGTTTGAATGAGCAGTTCTTC.

This sequence joins TRBV5-1 and TRBJ1-6; 7 bases match TRBD1. V lost 0 bases to trimming and J lost 8 bases; unmatched junction nucleotides: 5. Germline assignment: CDR1 SGHRS and CDR2 YFSETQ. The length of the CDR3 is 15 residues. The CDR3 protein is CASSLAGTDHSPLHF. The CDR3, as DNA: TGCGCCAGCAGCTTGGCGGGGACAGACCATTCACCCCTCCACTTT.

This chain uses TRBV6-1 with TRBJ1-3; D is unresolved. The CDR3 has 15 amino acids. Germline V lookup: CDR1 MNHNS, CDR2 SASEGT. V lost 1 base, J lost 2 bases, and 9 bases lay in between. This CDR3 is CASSEERVAGNTIYF. In nucleotides, the CDR3 is TGTGCCAGCAGTGAAGAGAGGGTAGCTGGAAACACCATATATTTT.

The J gene is TRBJ1-2, the V gene TRBV28; D is perhaps TRBD1 (5 bases). Looked up from germline, CDR1 is MDHEN and CDR2 is SYDVKM. This CDR3 is 14 amino acids long. The V gene lost 8 bases and the J gene lost 4 bases, with 17 bases spanning the gap. The CDR3 DNA sequence: TGTGCCAGCGGGCAGGGTCAGAGTAGCTATGGCTACACCTTC. This gives the protein CASGQGQSSYGYTF.

The gene calls are TRBV30 and TRBJ2-6, with 12 positions matching TRBD1. Germline V gives CDR1 GTSNPN, CDR2 SVGIG (reference sequence). The CDR3 has 15 amino acids. The V segment lost 8 bases and the J segment 4 bases; nucleotides outside the gene matches: 6. This CDR3 reads CARGQGAGGANVLTF. The CDR3 DNA follows: TGTGCCCGGGGACAGGGGGCAGGAGGGGCCAACGTCCTGACTTTC.

The chain couples TRBV5-1 to TRBJ2-7; possible D gene TRBD2, 6 bases. Germline CDR1 SGHRS, CDR2 YFSETQ. With 1 base removed from V and 1 base from J, the gap between germline ends came to 9 bases. The CDR3 consists of 14 residues. As DNA, the CDR3 is TGCGCCAGCAGCTTGTACGGGAGTTCCTACGAGCAGTACTTC. As protein: CASSLYGSSYEQYF.

The rearrangement links TRBV5-1 to TRBJ2-2; D is possibly TRBD2 (6 bases). The germline CDR1 and CDR2 sequences are SGHRS and YFSETQ. The CDR3 covers 14 residues. The V and J ends lost 3 bases and 6 bases respectively, with 12 bases between them. In DNA form, the CDR3 reads TGCGCCAGCAGCTCGAAACTAGCCCCCGGGGAGCTGTTTTTT. Translation: CASSSKLAPGELFF.

In nucleotides, the CDR3 is TGCGCCAGCAGCTTGATTGCAGGGGAGGGCGGCTACACCTTC. Its protein product is CASSLIAGEGGYTF. The rearrangement joins TRBV5-1 to TRBJ1-2, with D tentatively TRBD1 (6 bases). Germline loops: CDR1 SGHRS, CDR2 YFSETQ. The CDR3 covers 14 residues. V shed 1 base and J shed 8 bases, with 15 bases lying between them.

As DNA, the CDR3 is TGTGCCAGCAGTTTATGGGGACAGGGGGCTCATCAGCCCCAGCATTTT. Translation gives CASSLWGQGAHQPQHF. The V gene is TRBV28, the J gene TRBJ1-5; 12 positions match TRBD1. The CDR3 is 16 amino acids. V lost 0 bases to trimming and J lost 5 bases; unmatched junction nucleotides: 2. CDR1 is MDHEN and CDR2 is SYDVKM in the germline V gene.

The chain couples TRBV6-2 or TRBV6-3 to TRBJ2-7; D possibly corresponds to TRBD2 (5 bases). Trimming shortened V by 4 bases and J by 3 bases, and 10 bases separated the two germline ends. This CDR3 contains 13 residues. Germline CDR1 reads MNHEY; CDR2 reads SVGEGT. The CDR3 DNA sequence: TGTGCCAGCAGTTTGGGGAGAAGCTACGAGCAGTACTTC. It codes for CASSLGRSYEQYF.